This TCR beta chain was sequenced for a study of early T cells in non-severe SARS-CoV-2 infection. This CDR3 has 14 amino acids. V lost 4 bases, J lost 3 bases, and 5 bases stayed unmatched. CDR1 and CDR2 from the germline V gene are SGHTA and FQGTGA. Unique molecular identifiers (one per individual cDNA molecule) were attached. Via MiXCR, TCRdb re-called the 5' RACE reads, giving one row per CDR3 protein. This table has about 59,000 distinct CDR3 sequences, approximately 12% appearing once. The table lists this clonotype with a few counts. V usage is TRBV7-3 and J usage is TRBJ2-5; TRBD1 matches 7 bases. This receptor was identified in an adult who was a healthcare worker with PCR-confirmed SARS-CoV-2 infection or an uninfected control (not recorded which). Sequenced sample: whole blood. CDR3 bases: TGTGCCAGCAGCTCGGGACAGCCTAAAGAGACCCAGTACTTC. This codes for CASSSGQPKETQYF.